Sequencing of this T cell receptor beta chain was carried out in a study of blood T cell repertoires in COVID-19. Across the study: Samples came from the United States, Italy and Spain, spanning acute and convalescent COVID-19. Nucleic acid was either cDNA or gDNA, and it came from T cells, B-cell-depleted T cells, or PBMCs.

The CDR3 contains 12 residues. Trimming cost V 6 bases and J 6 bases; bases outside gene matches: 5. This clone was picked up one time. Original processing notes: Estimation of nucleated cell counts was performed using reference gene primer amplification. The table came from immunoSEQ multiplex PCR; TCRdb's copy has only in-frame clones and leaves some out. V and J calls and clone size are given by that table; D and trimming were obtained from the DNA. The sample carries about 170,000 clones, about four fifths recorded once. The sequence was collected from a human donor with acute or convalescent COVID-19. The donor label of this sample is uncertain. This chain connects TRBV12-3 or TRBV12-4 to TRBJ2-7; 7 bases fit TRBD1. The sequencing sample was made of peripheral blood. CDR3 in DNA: TGTGCCAGCAGCACCCAGGGGGTCGAGCAGTACTTC. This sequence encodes CASSTQGVEQYF.